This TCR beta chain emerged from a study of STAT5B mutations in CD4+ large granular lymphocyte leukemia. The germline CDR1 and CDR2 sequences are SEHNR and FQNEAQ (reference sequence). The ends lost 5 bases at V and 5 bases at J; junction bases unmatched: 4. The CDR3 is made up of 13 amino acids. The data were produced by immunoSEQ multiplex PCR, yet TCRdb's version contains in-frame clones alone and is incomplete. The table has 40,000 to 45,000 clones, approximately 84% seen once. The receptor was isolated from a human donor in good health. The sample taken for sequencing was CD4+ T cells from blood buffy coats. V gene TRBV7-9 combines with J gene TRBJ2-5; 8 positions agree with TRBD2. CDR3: CASSILAAETQYF. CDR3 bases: TGTGCCAGCAGCATACTAGCGGCCGAGACCCAGTACTTC.